This T cell receptor beta chain was sequenced during a study of breast tumors, draining lymph nodes, adjacent tissues (dated by TCRdb to 2015 to 2016). About the investigation overall: TCR beta repertoires were compared across tumor, adjacent nontumor tissue and axillary lymph nodes obtained from breast cancer patients. The study aimed to assess the relationships and possible T-cell exchange between tumor, surrounding tissue and draining lymph node repertoires in human breast cancer.

The lymph node samples were taken from the axillary draining lymph nodes of breast cancer patients. General findings and caveats noted by the study authors: The data were judged consistent with most tumor T cells deriving from the lymph node and then expanding within tumor tissue. The conclusion that tumor T cells originate in lymph nodes was presented as consistent with a hypothesis rather than as directly demonstrated. Tumor and nontumor tissue repertoires were significantly more similar in luminal-like than in basal-like breast cancer. Tumor T-cell repertoires showed less diversity than lymph node repertoires and more diversity than nontumor tissue repertoires, and tumor T-cell repertoires showed preferential V and J gene usage.

As regards this clonotype: Its target antigen remains unknown. No base quality information exists; no much larger clone differs at one position.

Sequencing relied on an Illumina HiSeq 2000. Multiplex PCR amplification was used to generate the TCR beta chain libraries. High-throughput sequencing was used to analyze the amplified TCR beta chain products. TCRdb itself trimmed the public reads at Q25 with fastp, ran MiXCR and retained productive beta chains. Every entry covers one CDR3 protein and lists the most common genes and DNA from its rows. Recorded for this sample are 150,000 to 200,000 distinct CDR3 sequences; around a third of them occurred a single time. Clones ranked in the top ten supply about 3.9% of the sample. The CDR3 holds 19 amino acids from the cysteine to the phenylalanine. Kept here is only the CDR3 DNA, which spans 57 bases and is read in frame from base 1. Trimming takes 1 base from V and 1 base from J, and the germline ends sit 22 bases apart. CDR1 and CDR2 are read off the germline V gene as LGHNA and YNFKEQ.

The sequence was collected from a female donor with breast cancer. Some clones in this sample may be carry-over from other donors' samples. Recombination linked TRBV4-2 to TRBJ2-5; the D gene is perhaps TRBD1 or TRBD2, each of them matching over 5 bases. Sequencing used axillary lymph node tissue. The nucleotides are TGTGCCAGCAGCCAAGGGGGCGCGAACACCGGGGAATTCCAAGAGACCCAGTACTTC. Translated, this is CASSQGGANTGEFQETQYF.